Given below is one T cell receptor beta chain in context. The data stem from a study of CD8+CD57+ T cells in acquired aplastic anemia. Researchers used genomic DNA as the template to profile TCR beta VDJ and CDR3. A single record per CDR3 protein comes from TCRdb applying MiXCR to the reads. The repertoire holds 250,000 or so distinct CDR3 sequences, with approximately 50% as singletons. Whoever was chosen for sequencing had shown CD8+CD57+ cell expansion by flow cytometry. Patients had not yet gotten any therapy when their blood was taken for sampling. CDR1 and CDR2 (germline): MGHRA, YSYEKL. The CDR3 has 17 residues. V trimming: 3 bases; J trimming: 0 bases; junction bases outside the gene matches: 4.

The sample taken for sequencing was sorted CD4+, CD8+, or CD8+CD57+ T cells (not recorded which) from PBMCs. This clonotype was sampled from a human donor with aplastic anemia. The chain joins TRBV4-1 to TRBJ2-1; 11 nucleotides align to TRBD2. DNA of the CDR3: TGCGCCAGCAGCCAGGGACTAGCGGCGATCTCCTACAATGAGCAGTTCTTC. Its protein is CASSQGLAAISYNEQFF.